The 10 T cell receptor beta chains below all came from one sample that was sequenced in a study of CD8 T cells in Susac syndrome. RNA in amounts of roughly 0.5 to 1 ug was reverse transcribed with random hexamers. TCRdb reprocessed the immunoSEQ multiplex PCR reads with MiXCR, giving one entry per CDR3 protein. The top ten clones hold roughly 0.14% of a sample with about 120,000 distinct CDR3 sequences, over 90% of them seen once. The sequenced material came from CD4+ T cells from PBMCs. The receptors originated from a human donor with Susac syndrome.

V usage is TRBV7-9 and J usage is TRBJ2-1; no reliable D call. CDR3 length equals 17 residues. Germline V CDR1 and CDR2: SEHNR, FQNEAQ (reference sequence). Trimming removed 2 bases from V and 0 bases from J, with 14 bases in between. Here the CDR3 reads CASSLSSDASSYNEQFF. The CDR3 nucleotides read TGTGCCAGCAGCTTAAGTTCGGACGCCAGCTCCTACAATGAGCAGTTCTTC.

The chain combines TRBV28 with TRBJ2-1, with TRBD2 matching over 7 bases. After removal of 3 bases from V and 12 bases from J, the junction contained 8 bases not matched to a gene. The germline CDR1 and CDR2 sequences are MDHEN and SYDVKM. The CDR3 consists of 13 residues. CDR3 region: CASSLMSAGRQFF. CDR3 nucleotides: TGTGCCAGCAGTTTGATGTCAGCGGGGAGGCAGTTCTTC. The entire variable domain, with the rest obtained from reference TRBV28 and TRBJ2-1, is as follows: DVKVTQSSRYLVKRTGEKVFLECVQDMDHENMFWYRQDPGLGLRLIYFSYDVKMKEKGDIPEGYSVSREKKERFSLILESASTNQTSMYLCASSLMSAGRQFFGPGTRLTVL.

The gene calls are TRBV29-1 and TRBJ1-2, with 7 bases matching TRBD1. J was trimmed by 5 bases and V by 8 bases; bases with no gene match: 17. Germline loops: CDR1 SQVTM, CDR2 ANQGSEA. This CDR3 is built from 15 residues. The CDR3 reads CSPLVVAGTDYGYTF. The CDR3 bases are TGCAGCCCCCTAGTAGTCGCCGGGACAGATTATGGCTACACCTTC.

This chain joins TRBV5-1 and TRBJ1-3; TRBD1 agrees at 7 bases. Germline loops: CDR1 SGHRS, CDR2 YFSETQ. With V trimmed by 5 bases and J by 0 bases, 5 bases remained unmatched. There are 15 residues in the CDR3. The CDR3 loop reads CASSVEGASGNTIYF. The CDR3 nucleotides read TGCGCCAGCAGTGTGGAGGGGGCCTCTGGAAACACCATATATTTT.

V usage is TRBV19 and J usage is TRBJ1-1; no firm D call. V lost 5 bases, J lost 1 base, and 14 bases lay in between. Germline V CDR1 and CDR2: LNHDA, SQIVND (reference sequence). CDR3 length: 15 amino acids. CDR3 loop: CASSYTFRGNTEAFF. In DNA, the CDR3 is TGTGCCAGTAGTTACACCTTTCGGGGGAACACTGAAGCTTTCTTT.

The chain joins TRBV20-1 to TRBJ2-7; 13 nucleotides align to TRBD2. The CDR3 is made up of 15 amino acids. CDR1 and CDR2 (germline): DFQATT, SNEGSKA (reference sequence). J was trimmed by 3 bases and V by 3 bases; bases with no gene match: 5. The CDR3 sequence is CSARGTSGTLYEQYF. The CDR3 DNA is TGCAGTGCTAGGGGGACTAGCGGGACCCTCTACGAGCAGTACTTC.

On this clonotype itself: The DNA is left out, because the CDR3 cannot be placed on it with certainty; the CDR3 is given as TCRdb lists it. The chain's CDR3 is CSVGEGAQDF. The chain has TRBV29-1 and TRBJ1-5; whether TRBD1, the table's D call, matches the DNA was not checked. Germline CDR1 SQVTM, CDR2 ANQGSEA. A total of 10 residues make up the CDR3, ends included.

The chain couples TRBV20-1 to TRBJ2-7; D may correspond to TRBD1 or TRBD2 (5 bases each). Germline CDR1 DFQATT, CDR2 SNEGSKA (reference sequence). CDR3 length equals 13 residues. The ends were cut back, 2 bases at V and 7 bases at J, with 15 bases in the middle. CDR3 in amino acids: CSARIRGTGEQYF. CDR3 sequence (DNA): TGCAGTGCTAGAATCAGAGGGACGGGGGAGCAGTACTTC.

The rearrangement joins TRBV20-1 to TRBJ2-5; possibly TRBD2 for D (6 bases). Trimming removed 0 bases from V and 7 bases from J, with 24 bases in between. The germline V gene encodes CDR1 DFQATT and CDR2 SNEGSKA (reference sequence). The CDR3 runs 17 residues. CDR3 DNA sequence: TGCAGTGCTAGAGATTCTGGTGGGAGCAAGGGGACTGGGACCCAGTACTTC. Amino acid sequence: CSARDSGGSKGTGTQYF.

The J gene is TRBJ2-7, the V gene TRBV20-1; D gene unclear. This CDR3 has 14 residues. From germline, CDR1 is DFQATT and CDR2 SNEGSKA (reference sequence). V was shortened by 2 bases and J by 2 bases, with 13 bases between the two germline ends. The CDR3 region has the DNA TGCAGTGCTAGAATGGCAGGCGGAACCTACGAGCAGTACTTC. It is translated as CSARMAGGTYEQYF.